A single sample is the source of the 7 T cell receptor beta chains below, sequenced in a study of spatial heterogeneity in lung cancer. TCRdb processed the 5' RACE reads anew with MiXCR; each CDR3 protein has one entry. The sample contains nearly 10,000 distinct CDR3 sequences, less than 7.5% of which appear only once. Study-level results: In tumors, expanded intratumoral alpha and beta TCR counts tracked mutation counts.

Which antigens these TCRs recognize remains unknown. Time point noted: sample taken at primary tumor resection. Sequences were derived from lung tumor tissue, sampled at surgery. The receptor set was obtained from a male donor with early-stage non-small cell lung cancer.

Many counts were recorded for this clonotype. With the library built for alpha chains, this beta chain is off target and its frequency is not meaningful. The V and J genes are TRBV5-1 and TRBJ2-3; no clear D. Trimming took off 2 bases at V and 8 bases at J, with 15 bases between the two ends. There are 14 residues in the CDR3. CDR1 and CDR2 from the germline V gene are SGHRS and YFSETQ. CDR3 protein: CASSFQPTSPTQYF. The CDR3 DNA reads TGCGCCAGCAGCTTCCAACCTACTTCCCCTACGCAGTATTTT. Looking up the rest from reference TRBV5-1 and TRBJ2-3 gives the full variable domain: KAGVTQTPRYLIKTRGQQVTLSCSPISGHRSVSWYQQTPGQGLQFLFEYFSETQRNKGNFPGRFSGRQFSNSRSEMNVSTLELGDSALYLCASSFQPTSPTQYFGPGTRLTVL.

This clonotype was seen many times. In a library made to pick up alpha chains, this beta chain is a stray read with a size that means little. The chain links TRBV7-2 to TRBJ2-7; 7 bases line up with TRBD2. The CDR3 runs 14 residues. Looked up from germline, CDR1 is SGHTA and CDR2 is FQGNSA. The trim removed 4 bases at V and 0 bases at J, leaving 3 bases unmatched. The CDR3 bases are TGTGCCAGCAGCTCGCGGGGGAGCTCCTACGAGCAGTACTTC. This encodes CASSSRGSSYEQYF.

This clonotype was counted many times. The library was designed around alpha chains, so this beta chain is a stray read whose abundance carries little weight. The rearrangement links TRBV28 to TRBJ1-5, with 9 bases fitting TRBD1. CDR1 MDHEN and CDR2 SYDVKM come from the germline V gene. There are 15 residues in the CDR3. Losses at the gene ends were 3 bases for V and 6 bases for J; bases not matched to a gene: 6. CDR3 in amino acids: CASSFGTGRSQPQHF. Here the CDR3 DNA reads TGTGCCAGCAGTTTCGGGACAGGGCGAAGTCAGCCCCAGCATTTT.

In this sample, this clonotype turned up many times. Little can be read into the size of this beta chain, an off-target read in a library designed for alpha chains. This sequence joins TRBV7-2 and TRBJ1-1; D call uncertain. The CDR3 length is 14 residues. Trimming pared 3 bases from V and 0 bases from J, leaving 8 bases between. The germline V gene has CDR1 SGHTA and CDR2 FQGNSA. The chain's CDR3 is CASSFQGMNTEAFF. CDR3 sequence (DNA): TGTGCCAGCAGCTTCCAAGGCATGAACACTGAAGCTTTCTTT.

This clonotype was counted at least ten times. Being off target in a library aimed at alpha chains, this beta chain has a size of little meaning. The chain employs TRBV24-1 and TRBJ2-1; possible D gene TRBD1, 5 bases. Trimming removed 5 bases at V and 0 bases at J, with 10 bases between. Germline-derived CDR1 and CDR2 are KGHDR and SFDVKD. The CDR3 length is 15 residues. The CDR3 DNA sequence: TGTGCCACCAGTGTCCGACAGTTCTCCTACAATGAGCAGTTCTTC. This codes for CATSVRQFSYNEQFF.

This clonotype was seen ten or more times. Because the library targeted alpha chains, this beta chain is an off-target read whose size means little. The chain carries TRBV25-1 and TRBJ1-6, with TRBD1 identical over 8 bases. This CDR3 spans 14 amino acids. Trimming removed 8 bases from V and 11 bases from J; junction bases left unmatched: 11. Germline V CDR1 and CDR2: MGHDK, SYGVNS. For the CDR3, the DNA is TGTGCCAGCGGCGGGACAGGTGAAGAGACACCCCTCCACTTT. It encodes CASGGTGEETPLHF.

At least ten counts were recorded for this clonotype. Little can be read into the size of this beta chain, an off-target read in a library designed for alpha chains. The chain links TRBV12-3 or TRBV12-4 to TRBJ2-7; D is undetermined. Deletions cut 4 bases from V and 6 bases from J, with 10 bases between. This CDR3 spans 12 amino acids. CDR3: CASSSAGTEQYV. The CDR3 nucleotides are TGTGCCAGCAGTTCCGCAGGAACCGAGCAGTACGTC.